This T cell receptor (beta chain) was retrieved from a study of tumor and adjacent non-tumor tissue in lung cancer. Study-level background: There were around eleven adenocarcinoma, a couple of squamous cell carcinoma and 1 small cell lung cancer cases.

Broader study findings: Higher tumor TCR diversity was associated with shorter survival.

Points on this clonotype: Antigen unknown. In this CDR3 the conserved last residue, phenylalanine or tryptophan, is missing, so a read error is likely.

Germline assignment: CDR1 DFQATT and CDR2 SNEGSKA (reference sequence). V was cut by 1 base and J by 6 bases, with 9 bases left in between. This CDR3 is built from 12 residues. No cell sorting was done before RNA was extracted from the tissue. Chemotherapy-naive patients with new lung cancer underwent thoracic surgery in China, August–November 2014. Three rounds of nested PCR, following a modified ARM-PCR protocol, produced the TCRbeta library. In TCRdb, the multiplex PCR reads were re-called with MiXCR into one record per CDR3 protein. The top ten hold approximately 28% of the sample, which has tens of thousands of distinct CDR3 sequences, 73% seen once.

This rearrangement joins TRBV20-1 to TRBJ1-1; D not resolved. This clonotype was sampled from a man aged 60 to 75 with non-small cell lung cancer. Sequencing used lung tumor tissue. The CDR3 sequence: CSARVRAAEAFS. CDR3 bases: TGCAGTGCTAGAGTTAGGGCGGCTGAAGCTTTCTCT.